Here is one T cell receptor (beta chain) with its context. Enrolled during active infection, Seattle patients were then followed longitudinally. These data are taken from a study of blood T cell repertoires in COVID-19. On the study more broadly: Spain, Italy and the United States supplied samples that represented acute and convalescent COVID-19.

In the original workflow: By means of reference gene primer amplification, nucleated cell counts were estimated. Profiling relied on immunoSEQ multiplex PCR, and the TCRdb table lists in-frame clones only, not all of them. The V and J calls and the clone size are those of that table, but D and trimming were determined from the DNA. This sample carries some 220,000 clones, approximately 85% of them seen once, and the ten largest clones take approximately 5.2%. The source material was peripheral blood. This receptor was obtained from a woman aged 70-85 years with COVID-19, enrolled during active disease.

DNA for the CDR3: TGTGCCAGCAGGACGACAGGTTTGAAGGAGCAGTACTTC. It is translated as CASRTTGLKEQYF. The V gene is TRBV6-5, the J gene TRBJ2-7, with a tentative D call TRBD1 (6 bases). Germline V gene data show CDR1 as MNHEY and CDR2 as SVGAGI. This CDR3 spans 13 amino acids. The V and J ends lost 6 bases and 7 bases respectively, with 16 bases between them.